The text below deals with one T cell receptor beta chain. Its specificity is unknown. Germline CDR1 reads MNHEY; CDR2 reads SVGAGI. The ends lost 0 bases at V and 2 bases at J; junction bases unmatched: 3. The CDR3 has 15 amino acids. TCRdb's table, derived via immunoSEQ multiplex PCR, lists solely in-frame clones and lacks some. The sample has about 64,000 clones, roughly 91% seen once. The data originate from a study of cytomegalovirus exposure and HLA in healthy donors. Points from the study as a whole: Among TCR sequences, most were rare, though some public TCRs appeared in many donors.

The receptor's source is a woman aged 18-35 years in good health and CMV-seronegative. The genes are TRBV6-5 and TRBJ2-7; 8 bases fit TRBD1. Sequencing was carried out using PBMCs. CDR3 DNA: TGTGCCAGCAGTTACTCAGGACAGGGTACCTACGAGCAGTACTTC. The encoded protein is CASSYSGQGTYEQYF.